A selection of T cell receptor beta chains follows, all from one sample in a study of blood T cell repertoires in COVID-19. Sequencing used immunoSEQ multiplex PCR; TCRdb keeps in-frame clones, though not all of them. This table holds 270,000 or so clones, around 82% found once. Source material: peripheral blood. All receptors come from a woman between 18 and 29 years old with acute or convalescent COVID-19. CDR3s include the opening cysteine and the closing phenylalanine or tryptophan. A D gene is named only where the DNA matches it firmly. Clone size is not always given. Where it is, it says once, few, many or a class for expanded clones.

clone_size d_call j_call v_call cdr3_aa cdr3_nt
NA TRBD1 TRBJ2-1 TRBV14 CASSQRDRGLYNEQFF TGTGCCAGCAGCCAACGGGACAGGGGGCTCTACAATGAGCAGTTCTTC
NA NA TRBJ2-7 TRBV12-5 CASGSQANRDEQYF TGTGCTAGTGGATCACAGGCAAATAGGGACGAGCAGTACTTC
NA NA TRBJ2-5 TRBV30 CAWSETLGGRMTQYF TGTGCCTGGAGTGAGACCCTTGGGGGCCGGATGACCCAGTACTTC
NA NA TRBJ2-5 TRBV5-5 CASSLDWTVVETQYF TGTGCCAGCAGCTTGGATTGGACAGTGGTTGAGACCCAGTACTTC
NA TRBD1 TRBJ1-2 TRBV27 CASSFWSQGGGYTF TGTGCCAGCAGTTTTTGGTCGCAGGGGGGTGGCTACACCTTC
once TRBD1 TRBJ2-2 TRBV19 CASSPRPGQRTGELFF TGTGCCAGTAGTCCAAGACCGGGACAGCGGACCGGGGAGCTGTTTTTT
NA NA TRBJ2-2 TRBV12-3/TRBV12-4 CASSPDTGELFF TGTGCCAGTTCTCCGGACACCGGGGAGCTGTTTTTT
once NA TRBJ2-1 TRBV5-6 CASSPEGRSGSEQFF TGTGCCAGCAGCCCTGAAGGGCGGTCGGGGTCTGAGCAGTTCTTC
once NA TRBJ1-2 TRBV27 CASSPTTDYGYTF TGTGCCAGCAGTCCGACAACAGACTATGGCTACACCTTC
NA TRBD2 TRBJ2-2 TRBV24-1 CATSGLAGLSNTGELFF TGTGCCACCAGTGGCCTAGCGGGCTTATCGAACACCGGGGAGCTGTTTTTT
once NA TRBJ2-1 TRBV3-1/TRBV3-2 CASSQDRWGGVYNEQFF TGTGCCAGCAGCCAAGATCGGTGGGGCGGGGTCTACAATGAGCAGTTCTTC
NA NA TRBJ1-5 TRBV6-1 CASSEARGGFSNQPQHF TGTGCCAGCAGTGAAGCGCGGGGAGGGTTTAGCAATCAGCCCCAGCATTTT
once NA TRBJ1-1 TRBV5-6 CASSLEYRGANTEAFF TGTGCCAGCAGCTTGGAATATCGGGGGGCAAATACTGAAGCTTTCTTT
NA TRBD1 TRBJ1-2 TRBV29-1 CSAGPGGVNGYTF TGCAGCGCCGGGCCAGGGGGCGTAAATGGCTACACCTTC
NA NA TRBJ2-3 TRBV18 CASSRTGAAGTDTQYF TGTGCCAGCTCAAGGACGGGAGCCGCCGGCACAGATACGCAGTATTTT
NA TRBD2 TRBJ2-1 TRBV30 CAWTSGTYNEQFF TGTGCCTGGACTAGCGGGACCTACAATGAGCAGTTCTTC
NA TRBD2 TRBJ2-5 TRBV27 CASSILAGEAETQYF TGTGCCAGCAGTATACTAGCGGGAGAGGCAGAGACCCAGTACTTC
NA NA TRBJ1-2 TRBV28 CASSPIMGRDIYGYTF TGTGCCAGCAGTCCTATTATGGGGAGGGACATTTATGGCTACACCTTC
NA TRBD2 TRBJ2-3 TRBV30 CAWSAGLAGEADTQYF TGTGCCTGGAGCGCGGGACTAGCGGGAGAGGCAGATACGCAGTATTTT
NA NA TRBJ1-5 TRBV7-2 CASSLGPQGQPQHF TGTGCCAGCAGCTTAGGCCCCCAGGGTCAGCCCCAGCATTTT
NA NA TRBJ1-3 TRBV19 CASKEWWSGNTIYF TGTGCCAGTAAAGAGTGGTGGTCTGGAAACACCATATATTTT
NA NA TRBJ2-1 TRBV9 CASSVGHLAPGTYNEQFF TGTGCCAGCAGCGTAGGACATCTAGCTCCAGGCACCTACAATGAGCAGTTCTTC
once NA TRBJ1-1 TRBV19 CASSIDAEGAFF TGTGCCAGTAGTATAGATGCGGAGGGAGCTTTCTTT
few TRBD2 TRBJ2-7 TRBV30 CAWRPQGAGGLEQYF TGTGCCTGGAGGCCCCAGGGCGCGGGAGGGCTCGAGCAGTACTTC
few NA TRBJ1-5 TRBV11-1 CASSLDQGQPQHF TGTGCCAGCAGCTTAGATCAGGGGCAGCCCCAGCATTTT
NA TRBD1 TRBJ1-6 TRBV3-1/TRBV3-2 CASSRGGTGSTPLHF TGTGCCAGCAGCCGCGGTGGGACAGGGTCAACACCCCTCCACTTT
few TRBD2 TRBJ2-5 TRBV11-3 CASSSGLQETQYF TGTGCCAGCAGCTCGGGACTACAAGAGACCCAGTACTTC
NA NA TRBJ2-7 TRBV18 CASSPRIRTASYEQYF TGTGCCAGCTCACCGAGGATACGGACAGCATCCTACGAGCAGTACTTC
NA NA TRBJ1-4 TRBV19 CASGGGATSTNEKLFF TGTGCCAGCGGAGGGGGGGCAACCTCAACTAATGAAAAACTGTTTTTT
NA TRBD2 TRBJ2-1 TRBV7-2 CASSSYLAGGLNEQFF TGTGCCAGCAGCAGCTACCTAGCGGGAGGGCTTAATGAGCAGTTCTTC
NA NA TRBJ1-6 TRBV6-4 CATSREAYNSPLHF TGTGCCACTTCCCGTGAGGCCTATAATTCACCCCTCCACTTT
once NA TRBJ2-1 TRBV4-3 CASSQELSGGAYNEQFF TGCGCCAGCAGCCAAGAGCTTTCAGGTGGGGCTTACAATGAGCAGTTCTTC
NA NA TRBJ1-1 TRBV3-1/TRBV3-2 CASSQDRRYEAFF TGTGCCAGCAGCCAAGACCGGAGATATGAAGCTTTCTTT
NA TRBD2 TRBJ2-2 TRBV5-1 CASSPGTSFTGELFF TGCGCCAGCAGCCCGGGGACTAGTTTCACCGGGGAGCTGTTTTTT
NA NA TRBJ2-7 TRBV2 CATNTGSDSYEQYF TGTGCCACCAACACGGGGTCCGACTCCTACGAGCAGTACTTC
NA TRBD1 TRBJ2-5 TRBV19 CASSMTGGLETQYF TGTGCCAGTAGTATGACAGGGGGTCTAGAGACCCAGTACTTC
NA TRBD2 TRBJ2-7 TRBV10-3 CATTGGVISSYEQYF TGTGCCACTACCGGGGGGGTTATTTCATCCTACGAGCAGTACTTC
few TRBD1 TRBJ1-2 TRBV5-1 CASKAGTGVGYGYTF TGCGCCAGCAAAGCGGGGACAGGGGTCGGCTATGGCTACACCTTC
NA NA TRBJ2-1 TRBV11-2 CASSGGEGMNEQFF TGTGCCAGCAGCGGCGGAGAGGGAATGAATGAGCAGTTCTTC
NA NA TRBJ1-6 TRBV7-9 CASSFGGDYSPLHF TGTGCCAGCAGCTTTGGGGGGGACTATTCACCCCTCCACTTT